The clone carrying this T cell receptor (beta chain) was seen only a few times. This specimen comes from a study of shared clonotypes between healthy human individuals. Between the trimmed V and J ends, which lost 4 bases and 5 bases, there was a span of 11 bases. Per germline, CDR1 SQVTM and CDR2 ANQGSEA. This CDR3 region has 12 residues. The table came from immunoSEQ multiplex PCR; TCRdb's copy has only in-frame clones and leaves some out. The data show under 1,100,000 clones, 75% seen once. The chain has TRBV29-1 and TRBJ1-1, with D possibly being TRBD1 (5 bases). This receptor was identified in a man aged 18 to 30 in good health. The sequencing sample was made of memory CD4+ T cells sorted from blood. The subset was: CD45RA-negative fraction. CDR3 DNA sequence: TGCAGCGTTGTGCAGGGAAGGACTGAAGCTTTCTTT. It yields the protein CSVVQGRTEAFF.